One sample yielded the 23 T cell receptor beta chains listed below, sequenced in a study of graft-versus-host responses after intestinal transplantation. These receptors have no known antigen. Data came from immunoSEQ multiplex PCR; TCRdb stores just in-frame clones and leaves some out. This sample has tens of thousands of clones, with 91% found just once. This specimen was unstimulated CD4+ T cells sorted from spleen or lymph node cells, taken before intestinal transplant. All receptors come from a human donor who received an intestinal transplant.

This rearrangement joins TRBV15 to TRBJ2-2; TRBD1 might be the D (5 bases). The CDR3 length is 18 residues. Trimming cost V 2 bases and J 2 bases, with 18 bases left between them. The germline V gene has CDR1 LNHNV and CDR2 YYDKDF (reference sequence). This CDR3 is CATSRRPGQPINTGELFF. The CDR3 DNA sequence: TGTGCCACCAGCAGACGCCCTGGACAACCTATTAACACCGGGGAGCTGTTTTTT.

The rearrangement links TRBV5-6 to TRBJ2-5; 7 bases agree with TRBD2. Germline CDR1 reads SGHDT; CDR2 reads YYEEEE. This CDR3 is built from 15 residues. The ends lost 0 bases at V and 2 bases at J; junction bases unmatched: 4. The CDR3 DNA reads TGTGCCAGCAGCTTGGCGGGGAGGGCTCAAGAGACCCAGTACTTC. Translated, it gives CASSLAGRAQETQYF.

The CDR3 is CASSFRPSGGGYTF. CDR3 nucleotides: TGTGCCAGCAGCTTCCGACCCTCGGGGGGTGGCTACACCTTC. The chain is built from TRBV13 and TRBJ1-2, with TRBD1 as a possible D gene (5 bases). The CDR3 is 14 residues long. V shed 3 bases and J shed 7 bases, with 15 bases lying between them. CDR1 and CDR2 from the germline V gene are PRHDT and FYEKMQ (reference sequence).

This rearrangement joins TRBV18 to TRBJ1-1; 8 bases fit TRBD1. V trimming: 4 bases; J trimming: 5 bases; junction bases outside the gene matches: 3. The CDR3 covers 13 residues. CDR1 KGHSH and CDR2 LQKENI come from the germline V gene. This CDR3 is CASSRTGRTEAFF. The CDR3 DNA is TGTGCCAGCTCACGGACAGGGAGGACTGAAGCTTTCTTT.

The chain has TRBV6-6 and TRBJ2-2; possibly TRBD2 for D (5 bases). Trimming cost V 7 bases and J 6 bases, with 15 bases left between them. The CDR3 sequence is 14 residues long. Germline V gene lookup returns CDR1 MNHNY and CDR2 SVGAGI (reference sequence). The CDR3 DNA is TGTGCCAGCACCATCATCCGAGGGTCCGGGGAGCTGTTTTTT. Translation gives CASTIIRGSGELFF.

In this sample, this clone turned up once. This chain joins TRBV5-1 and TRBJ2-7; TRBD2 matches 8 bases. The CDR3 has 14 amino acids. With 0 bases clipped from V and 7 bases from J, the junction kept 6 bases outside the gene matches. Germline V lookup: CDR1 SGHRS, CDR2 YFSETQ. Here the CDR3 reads CASSLAGGAREQYF. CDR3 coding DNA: TGCGCCAGCAGCTTGGCGGGGGGGGCCAGGGAGCAGTACTTC.

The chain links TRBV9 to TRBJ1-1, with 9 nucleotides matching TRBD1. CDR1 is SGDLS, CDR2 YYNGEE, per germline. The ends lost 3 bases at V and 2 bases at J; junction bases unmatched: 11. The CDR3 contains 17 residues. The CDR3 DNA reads TGTGCCAGCAGCGAAACGGGACAGGGTTCGATAAACACTGAAGCTTTCTTT. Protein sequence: CASSETGQGSINTEAFF.

The DNA of the CDR3 is TGTGCCAGTAGTATATCCCCGGGACAGTCCTACGAGCAGTACTTC. As protein: CASSISPGQSYEQYF. The chain is built from TRBV19 and TRBJ2-7, with 7 bases aligning to TRBD1. The CDR3 consists of 15 residues. J was trimmed by 1 base and V by 2 bases; bases with no gene match: 5. Germline CDR1 LNHDA, CDR2 SQIVND (reference sequence). Combining the CDR3 with reference TRBV19 and TRBJ2-7 gives the whole variable domain DGGITQSPKYLFRKEGQNVTLSCEQNLNHDAMYWYRQDPGQGLRLIYYSQIVNDFQKGDIAEGYSVSREKKESFPLTVTSAQKNPTAFYLCASSISPGQSYEQYFGPGTRLTVT.

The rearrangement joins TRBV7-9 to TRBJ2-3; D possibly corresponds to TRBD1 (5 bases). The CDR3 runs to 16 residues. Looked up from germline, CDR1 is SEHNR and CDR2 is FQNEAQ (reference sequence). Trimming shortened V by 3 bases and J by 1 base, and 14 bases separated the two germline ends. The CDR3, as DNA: TGTGCCAGCAGCTTCGGTGGACAAGTTCGCACAGATACGCAGTATTTT. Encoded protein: CASSFGGQVRTDTQYF.

The DNA for the CDR3 is TGTGCCTGGAGGGATACTAGCGGTTCCTCCTACGAGCAGTACTTC. This translates into CAWRDTSGSSYEQYF. The rearrangement uses TRBV30 and TRBJ2-7; 8 positions agree with TRBD2. Germline CDR1 GTSNPN, CDR2 SVGIG (reference sequence). J gave up 0 bases and V 3 bases, and 7 bases lay outside the gene matches. CDR3 length equals 15 residues. Using reference TRBV30 and TRBJ2-7 for the parts outside the CDR3, the full variable domain is SQTIHQWPATLVQPVGSPLSLECTVEGTSNPNLYWYRQAAGRGLQLLFYSVGIGQISSEVPQNLSASRPQDRQFILSSKKLLLSDSGFYLCAWRDTSGSSYEQYFGPGTRLTVT.

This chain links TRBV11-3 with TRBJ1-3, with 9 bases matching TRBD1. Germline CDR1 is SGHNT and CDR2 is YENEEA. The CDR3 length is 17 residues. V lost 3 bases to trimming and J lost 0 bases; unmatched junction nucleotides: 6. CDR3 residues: CASSFGTGTRSGNTIYF. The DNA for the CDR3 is TGTGCCAGCAGCTTTGGGACAGGGACTCGCTCTGGAAACACCATATATTTT.

Here the CDR3 reads CASSTGETQYF. DNA of the CDR3: TGTGCCAGTAGTACAGGGGAGACCCAGTACTTC. This rearrangement joins TRBV19 to TRBJ2-5; a possible D gene is TRBD1 (5 bases). Trimming left V 4 bases short and J 5 bases short, with 5 bases between. The length of the CDR3 is 11 residues. CDR1 LNHDA and CDR2 SQIVND come from the germline V gene (reference sequence).

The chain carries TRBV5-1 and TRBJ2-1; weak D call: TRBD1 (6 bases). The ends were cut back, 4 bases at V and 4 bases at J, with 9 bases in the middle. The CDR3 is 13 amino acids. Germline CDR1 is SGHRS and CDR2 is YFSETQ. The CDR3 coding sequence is TGCGCCAGCAGCAGGGGACAATACAATGAGCAGTTCTTC. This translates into CASSRGQYNEQFF.

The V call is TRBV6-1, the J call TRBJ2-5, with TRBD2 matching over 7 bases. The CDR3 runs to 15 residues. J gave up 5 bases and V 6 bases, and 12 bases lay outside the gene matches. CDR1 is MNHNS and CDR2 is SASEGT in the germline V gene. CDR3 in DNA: TGTGCCAGCAGCGGAAGCGGGGCGAAATGGGAGACCCAGTACTTC. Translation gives CASSGSGAKWETQYF.

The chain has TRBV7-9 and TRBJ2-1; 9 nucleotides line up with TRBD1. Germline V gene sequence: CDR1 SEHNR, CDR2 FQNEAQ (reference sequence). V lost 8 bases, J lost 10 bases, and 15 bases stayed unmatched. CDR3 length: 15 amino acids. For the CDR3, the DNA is TGTGCCAGCCTGACCGGGACAGGGATTGGGGGCGAGCAGTTCTTC. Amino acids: CASLTGTGIGGEQFF.

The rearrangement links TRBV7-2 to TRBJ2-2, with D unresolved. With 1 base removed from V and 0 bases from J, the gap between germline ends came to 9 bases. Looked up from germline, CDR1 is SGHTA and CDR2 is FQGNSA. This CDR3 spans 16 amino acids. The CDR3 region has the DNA TGTGCCAGCAGCTTAGTCGCGTACGCGAACACCGGGGAGCTGTTTTTT. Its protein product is CASSLVAYANTGELFF.

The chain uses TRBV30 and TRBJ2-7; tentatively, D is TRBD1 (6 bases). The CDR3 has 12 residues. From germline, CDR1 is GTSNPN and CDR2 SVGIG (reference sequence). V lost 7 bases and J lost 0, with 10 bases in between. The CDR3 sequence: CASRTASYEQYF. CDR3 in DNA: TGTGCCTCGAGGACAGCCTCCTACGAGCAGTACTTC.

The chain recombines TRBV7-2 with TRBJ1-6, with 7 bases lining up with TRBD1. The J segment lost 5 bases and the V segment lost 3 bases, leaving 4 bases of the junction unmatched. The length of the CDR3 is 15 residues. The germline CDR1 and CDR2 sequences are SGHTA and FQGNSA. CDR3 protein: CASSFRGFDNSPLHF. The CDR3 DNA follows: TGTGCCAGCAGCTTCAGGGGGTTCGATAATTCACCCCTCCACTTT. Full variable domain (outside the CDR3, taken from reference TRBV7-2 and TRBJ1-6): GAGVSQSPSNKVTEKGKDVELRCDPISGHTALYWYRQSLGQGLEFLIYFQGNSAPDKSGLPSDRFSAERTGGSVSTLTIQRTQQEDSAVYLCASSFRGFDNSPLHFGNGTRLTVT.

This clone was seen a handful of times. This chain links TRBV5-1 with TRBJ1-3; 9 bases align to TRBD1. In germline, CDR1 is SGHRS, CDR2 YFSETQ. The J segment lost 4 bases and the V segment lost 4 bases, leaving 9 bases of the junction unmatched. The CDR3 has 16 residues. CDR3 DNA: TGCGCCAGCAGCATGGGAGGGACAGGGCACGGAAACACCATATATTTT. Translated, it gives CASSMGGTGHGNTIYF.

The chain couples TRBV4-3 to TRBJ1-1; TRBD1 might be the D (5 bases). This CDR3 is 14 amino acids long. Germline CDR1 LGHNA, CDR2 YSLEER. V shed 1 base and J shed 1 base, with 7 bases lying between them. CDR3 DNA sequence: TGCGCCAGCAGCCAAGGGGGGGGGAACACTGAAGCTTTCTTT. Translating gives CASSQGGGNTEAFF.

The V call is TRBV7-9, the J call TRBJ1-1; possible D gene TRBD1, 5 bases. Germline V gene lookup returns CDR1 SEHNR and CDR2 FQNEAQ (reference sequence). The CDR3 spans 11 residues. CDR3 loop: CGSGGYTEAFF. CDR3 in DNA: TGTGGAAGCGGGGGATACACTGAAGCTTTCTTT.

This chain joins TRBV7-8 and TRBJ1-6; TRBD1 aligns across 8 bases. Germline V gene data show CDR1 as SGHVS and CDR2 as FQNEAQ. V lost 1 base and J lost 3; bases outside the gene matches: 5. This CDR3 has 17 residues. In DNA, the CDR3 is TGTGCCAGCAGCTTAGGGGGACAGGCGCTCTATAATTCACCCCTCCACTTT. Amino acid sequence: CASSLGGQALYNSPLHF.

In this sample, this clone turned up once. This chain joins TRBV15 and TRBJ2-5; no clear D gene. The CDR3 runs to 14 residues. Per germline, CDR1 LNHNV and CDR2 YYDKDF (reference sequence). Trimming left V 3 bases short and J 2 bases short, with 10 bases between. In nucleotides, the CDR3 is TGTGCCACCAGCAGCCCTAGTTTGCAAGAGACCCAGTACTTC. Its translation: CATSSPSLQETQYF. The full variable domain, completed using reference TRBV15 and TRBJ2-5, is DAMVIQNPRYQVTQFGKPVTLSCSQTLNHNVMYWYQQKSSQAPKLLFHYYDKDFNNEADTPDNFQSRRPNTSFCFLDIRSPGLGDTAMYLCATSSPSLQETQYFGPGTRLLVL.